This T cell receptor beta chain was sequenced during a study of cytotoxic CD8 clonotypes in ibrutinib-treated CLL. In the study overall: The group held some 11 relapsed/refractory and about 15 treatment-naive patients, with under 18 IGHV unmutated. Study-wide results and caveats: In sustained-remission versus progressing patients, sampling times differed. Once treatment began, public clonotypes, which were uncommon, contracted or stayed stable.

Comment on this clone: No antigen is known for it.

Measured with immunoSEQ multiplex PCR; TCRdb has only the in-frame clones, and not every one. The table lists about 120,000 clones, 80% to 90% of them singletons. The TCR originated in a human donor with chronic lymphocytic leukemia. The sample was PBMCs, taken after 24 months of ibrutinib treatment.

CDR3 amino acids: CASSLEGFTEAFF. As DNA, the CDR3 is TGCGCCAGCAGCTTGGAGGGGTTCACTGAAGCTTTCTTT. J is TRBJ1-1 and V is TRBV5-1, with D possibly TRBD1 on 5 matching bases. The V end lost 0 bases, the J end lost 4 bases, and 7 bases lay between the germline ends. Germline V lookup: CDR1 SGHRS, CDR2 YFSETQ. This CDR3 is built from 13 residues.